This T cell receptor (beta chain) was documented in a study of cytomegalovirus exposure and HLA in healthy donors. The CDR3 is 15 amino acids. Germline trimming cut 5 bases from V and 3 bases from J; bases unmatched to any gene: 4. Per the germline V gene, CDR1 is SGHTA and CDR2 is FQGTGA. It was with 60 Vbeta and 13 Jbeta primers that the PCR ran. Some clones are missing from TCRdb's copy, which holds only in-frame ones; the method was immunoSEQ multiplex PCR. Here the sample spans under 150,000 clones, roughly 63% being singletons. The chain is built from TRBV7-3 and TRBJ2-2; the match to TRBD2 covers 9 bases. The sequence was obtained from a man younger than 45 in good health and CMV-seropositive. Sequenced input: PBMCs. CDR3 DNA: TGTGCCAGCAGCGTCCAGCGGGGGGACACCGGGGAGCTGTTTTTT. It is translated as CASSVQRGDTGELFF. Combining the CDR3 with reference TRBV7-3 and TRBJ2-2 gives the whole variable domain GAGVSQTPSNKVTEKGKYVELRCDPISGHTALYWYRQSLGQGPEFLIYFQGTGAADDSGLPNDRFFAVRPEGSVSTLKIQRTERGDSAVYLCASSVQRGDTGELFFGEGSRLTVL.